The 21 T cell receptor beta chains given below trace back to one sample, sequenced in a study of cytomegalovirus exposure and HLA in healthy donors (TCRdb year 2017). The library was built by means of the immunoSEQ multiplex PCR assay. For the multiplex PCR, a mixture combining 60 forward primers for TCR Vbeta segments and 13 reverse primers for TCR Jbeta segments was used. The immuneACCESS repertoire file appears here via TCRdb, limited to in-frame rearrangements. These files lack a portion of the clones; in checked studies, under half of the deficit traces to unresolved V genes, and the cause of the others is not known. Recorded for this sample are some 200,000 clones; 8.5% to 10% of them occurred a single time. The top ten constitute over 1% of the sample. What was sequenced was PBMCs. These receptors were obtained from a woman in her 30s in good health and CMV-seropositive.

The V gene is TRBV5-4, the J gene TRBJ2-7, with unresolved D. The CDR3 is 15 amino acids. The germline V gene encodes CDR1 SGHNT and CDR2 YYREEE (reference sequence). V was clipped by 1 base and J by 4 bases, with 15 bases between them. In DNA, the CDR3 is TGTGCCAGCAGCTTGATGCCTAGAGAAATTTACGAGCAGTACTTC. The encoded protein is CASSLMPREIYEQYF. The full variable domain, rest sourced from reference TRBV5-4 and TRBJ2-7, is ETGVTQSPTHLIKTRGQQVTLRCSSQSGHNTVSWYQQALGQGPQFIFQYYREEENGRGNFPPRFSGLQFPNYSSELNVNALELDDSALYLCASSLMPREIYEQYFGPGTRLTVT.

The chain couples TRBV5-5 to TRBJ2-3; a possible D gene is TRBD2 (6 bases). V shed 6 bases and J shed 0 bases, with 11 bases lying between them. CDR1 is SGHKS and CDR2 is YYEKEE in the germline V gene (reference sequence). There are 14 residues in the CDR3. CDR3 in amino acids: CASTAGSSTDTQYF. The CDR3 DNA is TGTGCCAGCACCGCGGGATCTAGCACAGATACGCAGTATTTT.

This clone was detected only once. The rearrangement uses TRBV5-8 and TRBJ2-7, with TRBD1 matching 7 bases. Germline CDR1 is SGHTS and CDR2 is YDEGEE. The CDR3 loop spans 17 amino acids. V trimming: 3 bases; J trimming: 4 bases; junction bases outside the gene matches: 16. The CDR3 protein is CASSSPNPTGQEYEQYF. The CDR3 coding sequence is TGTGCCAGCAGCTCGCCAAATCCGACCGGACAGGAATACGAGCAGTACTTC.

This clone was found a few times. This rearrangement joins TRBV28 to TRBJ1-1; 10 nucleotides match TRBD1. The V segment lost 3 bases and the J segment 3 bases; nucleotides outside the gene matches: 1. The germline gives CDR1 MDHEN, CDR2 SYDVKM. The CDR3 totals 14 residues. The CDR3 loop is CASSLGQGHTEAFF. As DNA, the CDR3 is TGTGCCAGCAGTTTGGGACAGGGGCACACTGAAGCTTTCTTT.

As DNA, the CDR3 is TGTGCCAGCAGCTTAGCATCAGGGAACACTGAAGCTTTCTTT. As protein: CASSLASGNTEAFF. This chain joins TRBV7-2 and TRBJ1-1; D remains unclear. The CDR3 spans 14 residues. With 0 bases removed from V and 1 base from J, the gap between germline ends came to 6 bases. The germline gives CDR1 SGHTA, CDR2 FQGNSA.

This clone was picked up a small number of times. This sequence joins TRBV11-2 and TRBJ2-1, with 7 nucleotides matching TRBD1. With V trimmed by 2 bases and J by 8 bases, 15 bases remained unmatched. CDR3 length: 17 amino acids. Germline values: CDR1 SGHAT, CDR2 FQNNGV. Here the CDR3 reads CASSLTVSTGPQHEQFF. The CDR3 region has the DNA TGTGCCAGCAGCTTAACGGTGTCGACAGGGCCTCAGCATGAGCAGTTCTTC.

This chain uses TRBV25-1 with TRBJ2-3; 7 bases are a match to TRBD2. V shed 0 bases, J shed 6 bases, and the junction held 3 bases outside the gene matches. The length of the CDR3 is 14 residues. The germline gives CDR1 MGHDK, CDR2 SYGVNS. CDR3 protein: CASSEYFGRDTQYF. The CDR3 DNA reads as TGTGCCAGCAGTGAATATTTCGGGAGGGATACGCAGTATTTT. Looking up the rest from reference TRBV25-1 and TRBJ2-3 gives the full variable domain: EADIYQTPRYLVIGTGKKITLECSQTMGHDKMYWYQQDPGMELHLIHYSYGVNSTEKGDLSSESTVSRIRTEHFPLTLESARPSHTSQYLCASSEYFGRDTQYFGPGTRLTVL.

This CDR3 is CASSGGAGALAYEQYF. CDR3 in DNA: TGTGCCAGCAGTGGAGGCGCGGGTGCCCTAGCCTACGAGCAGTACTTC. The rearrangement joins TRBV9 to TRBJ2-7; TRBD2 might be the D (5 bases). This CDR3 is built from 16 residues. From germline, CDR1 is SGDLS and CDR2 YYNGEE. Trimming removed 5 bases at V and 2 bases at J, with 20 bases between.

This clone was counted only a few times. This chain uses TRBV29-1 with TRBJ2-5; 10 nucleotides match TRBD2. CDR3 length: 15 residues. V lost 1 base to trimming and J lost 0 bases; unmatched junction nucleotides: 2. The germline gives CDR1 SQVTM, CDR2 ANQGSEA. The CDR3 nucleotides read TGCAGCGTTGAAGCCCTAGCGGGAGACCAAGAGACCCAGTACTTC. It translates to CSVEALAGDQETQYF.

In this sample, this clone turned up a few times. The chain links TRBV5-1 to TRBJ2-1, with a tentative D call TRBD2 (5 bases). CDR3 length equals 14 residues. Trimming took 4 bases from V and 4 from J, leaving 12 bases between them. Germline V gene data show CDR1 as SGHRS and CDR2 as YFSETQ. CDR3 sequence: CASSPPDSYNEQFF. The CDR3 nucleotides are TGCGCCAGCAGCCCACCGGACTCATACAATGAGCAGTTCTTC.

There are a few counts of this clone. The chain is built from TRBV29-1 and TRBJ2-5; 9 positions agree with TRBD1. With 7 bases clipped from V and 4 bases from J, the junction kept 13 bases outside the gene matches. Germline-derived CDR1 and CDR2 are SQVTM and ANQGSEA. The CDR3 sequence is 15 residues long. The CDR3 loop reads CSALGRDRAVETQYF. In nucleotides, the CDR3 is TGCAGCGCCCTAGGGAGGGACAGGGCCGTAGAGACCCAGTACTTC. The full variable domain, in which reference TRBV29-1 and TRBJ2-5 provide the parts outside the CDR3, is SAVISQKPSRDICQRGTSLTIQCQVDSQVTMMFWYRQQPGQSLTLIATANQGSEATYESGFVIDKFPISRPNLTFSTLTVSNMSPEDSSIYLCSALGRDRAVETQYFGPGTRLLVL.

V is TRBV5-1 and J is TRBJ2-3, with 9 bases fitting TRBD2. Germline lookup yields CDR1 SGHRS and CDR2 YFSETQ. V trimming: 3 bases; J trimming: 4 bases; junction bases outside the gene matches: 9. The CDR3 consists of 16 residues. The CDR3 spells CASSSIAGDGADTQYF. As DNA, the CDR3 is TGCGCCAGCAGCTCCATAGCGGGAGATGGCGCAGATACGCAGTATTTT.

This clone was recorded a few times. This chain connects TRBV5-1 to TRBJ2-5; maybe TRBD1 (5 bases). The end of the DNA is better explained by TRBJ2-7, so the J call may be wrong. The CDR3 is 15 amino acids. Germline V lookup: CDR1 SGHRS, CDR2 YFSETQ. The CDR3 sequence is CASSKGFGPAYEQYF. In DNA form, the CDR3 reads TGCGCCAGCAGCAAGGGGTTCGGGCCGGCCTACGAGCAGTACTTC.

The gene calls are TRBV6-4 and TRBJ2-3, with D maybe TRBD2 (5 bases). Germline V CDR1 and CDR2: MRHNA, SNTAGT. This CDR3 region has 15 residues. V was clipped by 5 bases and J by 5 bases, with 17 bases between them. The CDR3 DNA sequence: TGTGCCAGCAGTCCACGCCGAGGACTGGGAGATACGCAGTATTTT. The encoded protein is CASSPRRGLGDTQYF.

This clone was counted between two and nine times. The chain joins TRBV7-9 to TRBJ1-2; 7 bases agree with TRBD1. The CDR3 loop spans 16 amino acids. Losses at the gene ends were 5 bases for V and 0 bases for J; bases not matched to a gene: 9. CDR1 and CDR2 from the germline V gene are SEHNR and FQNEAQ (reference sequence). The DNA for the CDR3 is TGTGCCAGCAGCCCACTCGGGACAGCCACTAACTATGGCTACACCTTC. Residues: CASSPLGTATNYGYTF.

The genes are TRBV9 and TRBJ1-2; tentative D call: TRBD1 (5 bases). The V end was cut by 0 bases, the J end by 5 bases, with 23 bases between. The germline gives CDR1 SGDLS, CDR2 YYNGEE. The CDR3 is 18 amino acids. Here the CDR3 reads CASSVGGGHFRVKYGYTF. In DNA form, the CDR3 reads TGTGCCAGCAGCGTAGGGGGCGGCCACTTTAGGGTTAAGTATGGCTACACCTTC.

The chain has TRBV18 and TRBJ2-1, with D hard to call. Per the germline V gene, CDR1 is KGHSH and CDR2 is LQKENI. V was shortened by 3 bases and J by 1 base, with 10 bases between the two germline ends. This CDR3 has 15 residues. This chain's CDR3 is CASSPDRRSYNEQFF. Written as DNA, the CDR3 is TGTGCCAGCTCACCCGACCGGAGATCCTACAATGAGCAGTTCTTC.

This sequence joins TRBV19 and TRBJ2-2, with TRBD2 matching over 14 bases. The CDR3 consists of 18 residues. Germline V gene lookup returns CDR1 LNHDA and CDR2 SQIVND (reference sequence). The V segment lost 3 bases and the J segment 5 bases; nucleotides outside the gene matches: 8. CDR3 protein: CASSISPGLAGETGELFF. In DNA, the CDR3 is TGTGCCAGTAGTATTTCCCCGGGACTAGCGGGGGAAACCGGGGAGCTGTTTTTT.

This clone was detected only a few times. The CDR3 reads CASSLGTSYGYTF. In DNA form, the CDR3 reads TGTGCCAGCAGCTTGGGGACATCATATGGCTACACCTTC. The chain joins TRBV13 to TRBJ1-2, with a possible D match to TRBD1 (6 bases). The CDR3 loop spans 13 amino acids. V lost 3 bases to trimming and J lost 5 bases, with 10 bases between them. Germline V gives CDR1 PRHDT, CDR2 FYEKMQ (reference sequence).

This clone has only a few counts. The rearrangement uses TRBV7-6 and TRBJ1-5, with TRBD1 identical over 7 bases. The length of the CDR3 is 15 residues. Germline CDR1 reads SGHVS; CDR2 reads FNYEAQ. Trimming took 2 bases from V and 4 from J; bases not matched to a gene: 5. The CDR3 DNA reads TGTGCCAGCAGCTTAAGGGGGCGGGTTAATCAGCCCCAGCATTTT. This gives the protein CASSLRGRVNQPQHF.

This clone was detected a few times. The chain has TRBV5-1 and TRBJ2-1; 11 nucleotides line up with TRBD2. Germline CDR1 reads SGHRS; CDR2 reads YFSETQ. After removal of 4 bases from V and 0 bases from J, the junction contained 6 bases not matched to a gene. This CDR3 spans 17 amino acids. The CDR3 is CASSQPSGGSSYNEQFF. The CDR3 DNA reads as TGCGCCAGCAGCCAACCTAGCGGGGGGAGCTCCTACAATGAGCAGTTCTTC.